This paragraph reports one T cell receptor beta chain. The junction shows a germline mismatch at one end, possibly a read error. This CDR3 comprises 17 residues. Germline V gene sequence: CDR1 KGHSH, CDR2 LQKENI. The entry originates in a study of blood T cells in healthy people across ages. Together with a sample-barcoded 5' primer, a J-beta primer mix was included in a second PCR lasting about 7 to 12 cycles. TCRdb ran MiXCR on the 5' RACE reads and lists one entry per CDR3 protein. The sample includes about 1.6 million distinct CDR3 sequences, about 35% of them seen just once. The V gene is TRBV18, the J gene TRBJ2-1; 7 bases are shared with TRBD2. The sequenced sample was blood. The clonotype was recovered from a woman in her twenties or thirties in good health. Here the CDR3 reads CASSPPRSGGSYDEQFF. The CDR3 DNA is TGTGCCAGCTCACCACCGCGTTCCGGGGGGTCCTACGATGAGCAGTTCTTC. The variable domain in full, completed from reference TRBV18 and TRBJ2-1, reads NAGVMQNPRHLVRRRGQEARLRCSPMKGHSHVYWYRQLPEEGLKFMVYLQKENIIDESGMPKERFSAEFPKEGPSILRIQQVVRGDSAAYFCASSPPRSGGSYDEQFFGPGTRLTVL.